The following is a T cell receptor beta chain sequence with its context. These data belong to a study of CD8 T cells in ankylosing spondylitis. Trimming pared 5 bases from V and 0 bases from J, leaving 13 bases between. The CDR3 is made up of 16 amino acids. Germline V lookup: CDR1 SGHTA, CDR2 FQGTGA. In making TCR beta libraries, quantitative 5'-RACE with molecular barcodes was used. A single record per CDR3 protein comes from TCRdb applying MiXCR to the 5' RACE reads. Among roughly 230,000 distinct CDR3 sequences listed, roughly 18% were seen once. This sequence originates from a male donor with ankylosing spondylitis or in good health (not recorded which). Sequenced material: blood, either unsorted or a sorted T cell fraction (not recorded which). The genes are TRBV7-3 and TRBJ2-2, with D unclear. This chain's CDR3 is CASSPYEGANTGELFF. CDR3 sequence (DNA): TGTGCCAGCAGCCCCTACGAAGGTGCGAACACCGGGGAGCTGTTTTTT.